This TCR beta chain is from a study of blood T cell repertoires in COVID-19. Overall study: The origin of the acute and convalescent COVID-19 samples was the United States, Italy and Spain. Nucleic acid was either cDNA or gDNA, and it came from T cells, B-cell-depleted T cells, or PBMCs.

CDR1 and CDR2 from the germline V gene are LNHDA and SQIVND (reference sequence). Deletions cut 7 bases from V and 5 bases from J, with 14 bases between. CDR3 length: 13 residues. Libraries were prepared by immunoSEQ multiplex PCR; TCRdb keeps only in-frame clonotypes and omits some of them. Of 90,000 to 110,000 clones in the sample, roughly 84% were seen once. The chain couples TRBV19 to TRBJ1-1, with D unresolved. This sequence was found in a woman aged 50 to 60 with acute or convalescent COVID-19. Input material: peripheral blood. CDR3 sequence: CASMYEGWTEAFF. The CDR3 coding sequence is TGTGCCAGTATGTACGAGGGTTGGACTGAAGCTTTCTTT. The full variable domain, rest sourced from reference TRBV19 and TRBJ1-1, is DGGITQSPKYLFRKEGQNVTLSCEQNLNHDAMYWYRQDPGQGLRLIYYSQIVNDFQKGDIAEGYSVSREKKESFPLTVTSAQKNPTAFYLCASMYEGWTEAFFGQGTRLTVV.